The clone carrying this T cell receptor (beta chain) was detected only once. Its target is not known. The CDR3 is 15 residues long. Germline V gene data show CDR1 as MGHRA and CDR2 as YSYEKL. The V gene end was trimmed by 2 bases and the J gene end by 4 bases; junction bases not matched to a gene: 8. This sample was taken from a study of cytomegalovirus exposure and HLA in healthy donors. The study, taken as a whole, reports: Three CMV-associated chains proved CMV antigen-specific in vitro. Accurate prediction of most subjects' HLA-A and HLA-B alleles from TCR beta sequences was reported.

PCR amplification relied on 60 Vbeta primers (plus 13 Jbeta primers). Repertoires were generated with immunoSEQ multiplex PCR, while TCRdb's copy carries only in-frame clones and drops some. Of over 100,000 clones listed, 69% are singletons. The chain employs TRBV4-1 and TRBJ2-7, with 7 bases fitting TRBD1. Sequenced input: PBMCs. This sequence was found in a woman in her 70s in good health and CMV-seropositive. The CDR3 DNA reads as TGCGCCAGCAGCCAAAACCGGGACAGATTTTACGAGCAGTACTTC. This translates into CASSQNRDRFYEQYF.